The rows below give T cell receptor beta chains drawn from one sample of a study of T cell repertoires in ileal Crohn's disease. Assay used: immunoSEQ multiplex PCR; TCRdb lists only in-frame clones, some missing. The table records 15,000 to 20,000 clones, about 93% of them present only once. The sequencing sample was made of ileal tissue. Source of these receptors: an adult with Crohn's disease. Both conserved end residues are part of each CDR3. A D gene is named only where the DNA matches it firmly. Not all rows give a size; the values are once, few, many and, for expanded clones, a class.

>TRBV7-8|.|15|TRBJ1-2|.
TGTGCCAGCAGCTTAGCCGGGGGGTCGGACTATGGCTACACCTTC
CASSLAGGSDYGYTF
>TRBV11-1|.|19|TRBJ2-6|.
TGTGCCAGCAGCTTATCAGATAAGGCTGGACAAAGTCGGGCCAACGTCCTGACTTTC
CASSLSDKAGQSRANVLTF
>TRBV7-9|.|15|TRBJ2-1|.
TGTGCCAGCAGCCCCCCTCGGGGGACCTACAATGAGCAGTTCTTC
CASSPPRGTYNEQFF
>TRBV4-1|TRBD2|17|TRBJ2-1|.
TGCGCCAGCAGCCAATCCCGGGAACGGGGGGCCTACAATGAGCAGTTCTTC
CASSQSRERGAYNEQFF
>TRBV7-9|TRBD1|17|TRBJ2-7|.
TGTGCCAGCAGCTTAGGGGGACAGGGGGCGGTTCTCCACGAGCAGTACTTC
CASSLGGQGAVLHEQYF
>TRBV5-6|TRBD1|15|TRBJ1-1|.
TGTGCCAGCAGCTTCCTTTCCAGGGGGGAGACTGAAGCTTTCTTT
CASSFLSRGETEAFF
>TRBV12-5|.|18|TRBJ1-2|.
TGTGCTAGTGGTTTGGCCTCGGCCCCACAGAGTTCCGTCTATGGCTACACCTTC
CASGLASAPQSSVYGYTF
>TRBV6-1|.|15|TRBJ1-3|.
TGTGCCAGCAGTGAACTCGGGGTATCCGGAAACACCATATATTTT
CASSELGVSGNTIYF
>TRBV9|.|13|TRBJ2-1|.
TGTGCCAGCAGCGTGGGACTCCGTCACGAGCAGTTCTTC
CASSVGLRHEQFF
>TRBV9|TRBD1|15|TRBJ1-6|.
TGTGCCAGCAGCGCAGGACAGGGGGATGGATCACCCCTCCACTTT
CASSAGQGDGSPLHF
>TRBV7-2|.|15|TRBJ2-3|.
TGTGCCAGCAGCTTAGCGCGGGGCAGGCTAGATACGCAGTATTTT
CASSLARGRLDTQYF
>TRBV5-1|TRBD1|14|TRBJ2-7|.
TGCGCCAGCAGCTTGGGACAGGGGGCACCCGAGCAGTACTTC
CASSLGQGAPEQYF
>TRBV5-3|TRBD2|13|TRBJ2-3|.
TGTGGGTCCGGGGGGTATCGGACAGATACGCAGTATTTT
CGSGGYRTDTQYF
>TRBV7-6|.|15|TRBJ2-6|.
TGTGCCAGCAGCGATGGGGGCCCTGGGGCCAACGTCCTGACTTTC
CASSDGGPGANVLTF
>TRBV19|TRBD2|15|TRBJ2-1|.
TGTGCCAGTAGTACAACCGGGACTAGGGTGTATGAGCAGTTCTTC
CASSTTGTRVYEQFF
>TRBV6-5|.|13|TRBJ1-6|.
TGTGCCAGCAGAGCGGGGGAGGGATCACCCCTCCACTTT
CASRAGEGSPLHF
>TRBV4-3|TRBD1|14|TRBJ1-1|.
TGCGCCAGCAGCCAAGGGACAGGGGGCAGTGAAGCTTTCTTT
CASSQGTGGSEAFF
>TRBV5-6|.|14|TRBJ1-5|.
TGTGCCAGCAGCCAACTCGGGGGCAATCAGCCCCAGCATTTT
CASSQLGGNQPQHF
>TRBV9|TRBD2|17|TRBJ2-3|once
TGTGCCAGCAGCGTAGAAGCTAGCGGGGGGTATACAGATACGCAGTATTTT
CASSVEASGGYTDTQYF
>TRBV7-2|TRBD2|16|TRBJ2-7|.
TGTGCCAGCAGCTTAGGACTAGCGGGGCCTCCCTACGAGCAGTACTTC
CASSLGLAGPPYEQYF
>TRBV30|TRBD1|14|TRBJ1-6|.
TGTGCCTGGATGACAGGGACCTATAATTCACCCCTCCACTTT
CAWMTGTYNSPLHF
>TRBV5-8|.|14|TRBJ2-3|.
TGTGCCAGCAGCTTGGGAGTTAGCACAGATACGCAGTATTTT
CASSLGVSTDTQYF
>TRBV6-1|TRBD2|16|TRBJ2-5|.
TGTGCCAGCAGTGAAGTCCCTAGCGGGGGGGTGGAGACCCAGTACTTC
CASSEVPSGGVETQYF
>TRBV18|.|14|TRBJ2-5|.
TGTGCCAGCTCACCACCTAACTGGCAAGAGACCCAGTACTTC
CASSPPNWQETQYF
>TRBV5-1|.|14|TRBJ2-7|.
TGCGCCAGCAGCTTGGCGTCCAGCTCCTACGAGCAGTACTTC
CASSLASSSYEQYF
>TRBV9|TRBD1|16|TRBJ2-1|.
TGTGCCAGCAGCTTCAATAGGGACAGGAGAAACAATGAGCAGTTCTTC
CASSFNRDRRNNEQFF
>TRBV5-4|.|16|TRBJ2-1|.
TGTGCCAGCAGCTTGGAGGTGGCTAGATCAGGGAATGAGCAGTTCTTC
CASSLEVARSGNEQFF
>TRBV9|TRBD1|14|TRBJ1-1|.
TGTGCCAGCAGCGTAGGGGACAGGGGGCCTGAAGCTTTCTTT
CASSVGDRGPEAFF
>TRBV10-3|.|13|TRBJ2-2|.
TGTGCCATCAGTGAGTCGGGAGTCGGGGAGCTGTTTTTT
CAISESGVGELFF
>TRBV29-1|.|15|TRBJ2-1|.
TGCAGCGTTGGATCCGGACTCCCAGAGGTCAATGAGCAGTTCTTC
CSVGSGLPEVNEQFF
>TRBV5-6|TRBD1|15|TRBJ1-2|.
TGTGCCAGCAGCTTGGCCCTTAGGGGGCCGTATGGCTACACCTTC
CASSLALRGPYGYTF
>TRBV14|.|13|TRBJ1-1|.
TGTGCCAGCAGACAACAGGGAAGGACTGAAGCTTTCTTT
CASRQQGRTEAFF
>TRBV5-1|TRBD1|15|TRBJ1-1|.
TGCGCCAGCAGCTTGGCCAGGGGGCAGAGCACTGAAGCTTTCTTT
CASSLARGQSTEAFF
>TRBV7-8|.|15|TRBJ2-3|few
TGTGCCAGCAGCTTAGAGTCGGGGATCACAGATACGCAGTATTTT
CASSLESGITDTQYF
>TRBV5-1|TRBD2|16|TRBJ2-3|.
TGCGCCAGCAGCTGGAGACTAGCGGGGGCCGAAGATACGCAGTATTTT
CASSWRLAGAEDTQYF
>TRBV7-2|TRBD2|17|TRBJ2-5|.
TGTGCCAGCAGCTCCGGGTATGGGAGCGGGGGGGGAGAGACCCAGTACTTC
CASSSGYGSGGGETQYF
>TRBV5-1|TRBD1|15|TRBJ1-2|once
TGCGCCAGCAGCAACCGGGGACAGGGTGATGTAGGCTACACCTTC
CASSNRGQGDVGYTF
>TRBV19|TRBD1|15|TRBJ1-5|.
TGTGCCAGTAGTATCCGGACAGGGCGCAATCAGCCCCAGCATTTT
CASSIRTGRNQPQHF
>TRBV27|.|12|TRBJ1-6|.
TGTGCCAGCAGTTCGTATAATTCACCCCTCCACTTT
CASSSYNSPLHF
>TRBV19|.|14|TRBJ1-5|.
TGTGCCAGTAGTATAGGGTGGGCTACTCAGCCCCAGCATTTT
CASSIGWATQPQHF
>TRBV6-1|.|14|TRBJ1-2|.
TGTGCCAGCAGTGAATTTCGGGGGGACTATGGCTACACCTTC
CASSEFRGDYGYTF
>TRBV30|.|13|TRBJ2-7|once
TGTGCCTGGAGCGATACGCTAGGCTACGAGCAGTACTTC
CAWSDTLGYEQYF
>TRBV10-1|TRBD2|16|TRBJ2-3|once
TGCGCCAGCAGTGAGTGGAGCGGGGACCTCCGAGATACGCAGTATTTT
CASSEWSGDLRDTQYF
>TRBV9|TRBD2|16|TRBJ2-3|.
TGTGCCAGCAGCCGGGTCGGGGCGGGGGTCACAGATACGCAGTATTTT
CASSRVGAGVTDTQYF
>TRBV10-3|TRBD2|14|TRBJ2-2|.
TGTGCCTCGAGCGGGGGGAGCACGACCGGGGAGCTGTTTTTT
CASSGGSTTGELFF
>TRBV29-1|.|12|TRBJ2-1|.
TGCAGCGTTCTTCCGGGCTACAATGAGCAGTTCTTC
CSVLPGYNEQFF
>TRBV7-2|TRBD1|14|TRBJ1-2|once
TGTGCCAGCAGCCGGACAGGTTTTAACTATGGCTACACCTTC
CASSRTGFNYGYTF
>TRBV6-5|TRBD1|14|TRBJ1-2|.
TGTGCCAGCAGTCAACTTGACAGGGTCTATGGCTACACCTTC
CASSQLDRVYGYTF
>TRBV6-6|.|16|TRBJ2-1|.
TGTGCCAGCAGAACATCGACGACTCAACTTTACAATGAGCAGTTCTTC
CASRTSTTQLYNEQFF
>TRBV27|.|13|TRBJ1-2|once
TGTGCCAGCAGTTTAGGGACTATCTATGGCTACACCTTC
CASSLGTIYGYTF
>TRBV7-9|.|13|TRBJ2-5|.
TGTGCCAGCAGCTTTCGGGGAGGAGAGACCCAGTACTTC
CASSFRGGETQYF
>TRBV27|TRBD1|14|TRBJ1-5|few
TGTGCCAGCAGCGAAACAGGGGGCCATCAGCCCCAGCATTTT
CASSETGGHQPQHF
>TRBV9|.|10|TRBJ1-2|.
TGTGCCACCGACACCTATGGCTACACCTTC
CATDTYGYTF
>TRBV18|.|15|TRBJ2-3|.
TGTGCCAGCTCACCACTTAACACTAACACAGATACGCAGTATTTT
CASSPLNTNTDTQYF
>TRBV9|.|13|TRBJ1-1|once
TGTGCCAGCAGCGTCGGACAGCAGGGAGAAGCTTTCTTT
CASSVGQQGEAFF